What follows describes a single T cell receptor beta chain. What it recognizes is unknown. The data originate from a study of blood T cells in healthy people across ages. Study results and caveats: Among long-lived donors, naive CD4+ cells were more numerous and diversity higher than in aged donors.

Combining a sample-barcoded 5' primer with a J-beta primer mix, a second PCR ran for about 7 to 11 cycles. TCRdb processed the 5' RACE reads anew with MiXCR; each CDR3 protein has one entry. Of approximately 1,000,000 distinct CDR3 sequences listed, more than 30% are singletons. The CDR3 spans 16 residues. Looked up from germline, CDR1 is LGHNA and CDR2 is YSLEER. V gave up 1 base and J gave up 3 bases, with 12 bases separating them. The chain joins TRBV4-3 to TRBJ2-2; weak D call: TRBD1 (6 bases). The source material was blood. The sequence was obtained from a man aged 18 to 35 in good health. The CDR3 spells CASSQGQAWHTGELFF. In nucleotides, the CDR3 is TGCGCCAGCAGCCAAGGACAGGCTTGGCACACCGGGGAGCTGTTTTTT.